Presented here are 17 T cell receptor beta chains from one specimen sequenced in a study of preoperative IRX-2 immunotherapy in early breast cancer. Method: immunoSEQ multiplex PCR; TCRdb's copy keeps in-frame clones and lacks some. There are roughly 26,000 clones in the sample; roughly four fifths occur only once, and roughly 1.4% lies in the top ten. Noted treatment: preoperative locoregional IRX-2 cytokine immunotherapy. The sequencing used lymph node tissue, collected after IRX-2 immunotherapy. The source of these receptors is a human donor with breast cancer.

J is TRBJ2-3 and V is TRBV7-5; TRBD2 is taken as the D call from the table, unchecked against the DNA. TRBV7-5 is annotated as a pseudogene. This CDR3 is 16 amino acids long. As DNA, the CDR3 is TGTGCCAGCAGCGAAAGGACTAGCGGGGGGTCAGATACGCAGTATTTT. Amino acids: CASSERTSGGSDTQYF.

V usage is TRBV12-5 and J usage is TRBJ1-5; D ambiguous. Per germline, CDR1 LGHNT and CDR2 FRNRAP. With 1 base removed from V and 4 bases from J, the gap between germline ends came to 2 bases. The CDR3 loop spans 12 amino acids. CDR3 coding DNA: TGTGCTAGTGGTTTGGATAATCAGCCCCAGCATTTT. The encoded protein is CASGLDNQPQHF.

DNA of the CDR3: TGTGCCAGTAGTATTTCGGTGTCTAATGAAAAACTGTTTTTT. Amino acids: CASSISVSNEKLFF. This rearrangement joins TRBV19 to TRBJ1-4; D is unresolved. The CDR3 totals 14 residues. Germline V CDR1 and CDR2: LNHDA, SQIVND (reference sequence). Trimming stripped 3 bases from V and 3 bases from J, with 8 bases between.

This clone was seen just once. Here the CDR3 reads CASSLKGSYNSPLHF. DNA for the CDR3: TGTGCCAGCAGCTTAAAGGGTTCCTATAATTCACCCCTCCACTTT. The rearrangement joins TRBV7-1 to TRBJ1-6, with D hard to call. TRBV7-1 is an ORF; its function is uncertain. The CDR3 contains 15 residues. Trimming left V 4 bases short and J 1 base short, with 8 bases between.

The genes are TRBV29-1 and TRBJ1-2; the D is unclear. This CDR3 has 12 residues. Germline V gene sequence: CDR1 SQVTM, CDR2 ANQGSEA. Trimming pared 4 bases from V and 4 bases from J, leaving 10 bases between. The CDR3 is CSVADEGYGYTF. In DNA, the CDR3 is TGCAGCGTTGCGGACGAAGGCTATGGCTACACCTTC.

The rearrangement links TRBV6-8 to TRBJ1-2; D might be TRBD1 (5 bases). Germline loops: CDR1 MNHGY, CDR2 SAAAGT. The CDR3 is 13 amino acids. Trimming took off 5 bases at V and 4 bases at J, with 11 bases between the two ends. CDR3 DNA sequence: TGTGCCAGCAGTCCGGGGACTTTCTATGGCTACACCTTC. Amino acids: CASSPGTFYGYTF.

The V gene is TRBV5-1, the J gene TRBJ2-4; 10 bases line up with TRBD2. Germline-derived CDR1 and CDR2 are SGHRS and YFSETQ. With 5 bases clipped from V and 0 bases from J, the junction kept 17 bases outside the gene matches. CDR3 length: 20 amino acids. The CDR3 region is CASSPLVFSGGLLAKNIQYF. The CDR3 region has the DNA TGCGCCAGCAGTCCGCTCGTATTTAGCGGGGGGCTTTTAGCCAAAAACATTCAGTACTTC. Together with reference TRBV5-1 and TRBJ2-4, the CDR3 gives the full variable domain: KAGVTQTPRYLIKTRGQQVTLSCSPISGHRSVSWYQQTPGQGLQFLFEYFSETQRNKGNFPGRFSGRQFSNSRSEMNVSTLELGDSALYLCASSPLVFSGGLLAKNIQYFGAGTRLSVL.

The chain combines TRBV14 with TRBJ2-1; no reliable D call. Looked up from germline, CDR1 is SGHDN and CDR2 is FVKESK. The CDR3 totals 13 residues. V dropped 1 base and J dropped 3 bases, with 4 bases sitting between them. CDR3 coding DNA: TGTGCCAGCAGCCAAGGAAACTACAATGAGCAGTTCTTC. Residues: CASSQGNYNEQFF.

The sample holds a few counts of this clone. The chain uses TRBV15 and TRBJ2-5; D is perhaps TRBD1 (6 bases). Germline CDR1 LNHNV, CDR2 YYDKDF (reference sequence). The CDR3 is 14 amino acids. Trimming left V 3 bases short and J 1 base short, with 9 bases between. The CDR3 region is CATSSRGPQETQYF. As DNA, the CDR3 is TGTGCCACCAGCAGCAGGGGCCCCCAAGAGACCCAGTACTTC. The entire variable domain, with the rest obtained from reference TRBV15 and TRBJ2-5, is as follows: DAMVIQNPRYQVTQFGKPVTLSCSQTLNHNVMYWYQQKSSQAPKLLFHYYDKDFNNEADTPDNFQSRRPNTSFCFLDIRSPGLGDTAMYLCATSSRGPQETQYFGPGTRLLVL.

The chain employs TRBV28 and TRBJ1-3, with 9 positions matching TRBD1. The trim removed 5 bases at V and 3 bases at J, leaving 8 bases unmatched. The CDR3 is made up of 16 amino acids. CDR1 is MDHEN, CDR2 SYDVKM, per germline. CDR3 coding DNA: TGTGCCAGCAGTCCTTCAGGGACAGGGAATGGAAACACCATATATTTT. This gives the protein CASSPSGTGNGNTIYF.

The CDR3, as DNA: TGTGCCTGGTCCTCCGGGAGGAAAGCTTTCTTT. Encoded protein: CAWSSGRKAFF. J is TRBJ1-1 and V is TRBV30; D is unclear. Germline CDR1 GTSNPN, CDR2 SVGIG (reference sequence). Trimming cost V 5 bases and J 9 bases, with 13 bases left between them. There are 11 residues in the CDR3.

This clone was counted only a few times. The V and J genes are TRBV30 and TRBJ1-3; D is unresolved. CDR3 length: 14 residues. The germline V and J ends were trimmed by 4 bases and 0 bases, with 10 bases remaining between them. Germline CDR1 is GTSNPN and CDR2 is SVGIG (reference sequence). CDR3 amino acids: CAWNVRFSGNTIYF. As DNA, the CDR3 is TGTGCCTGGAATGTCCGATTCTCTGGAAACACCATATATTTT. Full variable domain (rest looked up from reference TRBV30 and TRBJ1-3): SQTIHQWPATLVQPVGSPLSLECTVEGTSNPNLYWYRQAAGRGLQLLFYSVGIGQISSEVPQNLSASRPQDRQFILSSKKLLLSDSGFYLCAWNVRFSGNTIYFGEGSWLTVV.

This clone has just one count. V and J are TRBV5-1 and TRBJ1-6, with D perhaps matching TRBD1 (5 bases). This CDR3 has 14 residues. The germline V and J ends were trimmed by 4 bases and 7 bases, with 12 bases remaining between them. Per germline, CDR1 SGHRS and CDR2 YFSETQ. CDR3 protein: CASSLRQTNSPLHF. Written as DNA, the CDR3 is TGCGCCAGCAGCCTGAGACAGACAAATTCACCCCTCCACTTT.

The V call is TRBV18, the J call TRBJ1-5, with 7 bases lining up with TRBD1. The V segment lost 2 bases and the J segment 2 bases; nucleotides outside the gene matches: 9. The CDR3 contains 17 residues. CDR1 and CDR2 (germline): KGHSH, LQKENI. The CDR3 loop reads CASSPKGTGVGNQPQHF. The CDR3 DNA reads TGTGCCAGCTCACCAAAGGGCACAGGGGTTGGCAATCAGCCCCAGCATTTT.

The chain joins TRBV19 to TRBJ1-3; no clear D gene. Germline V gene sequence: CDR1 LNHDA, CDR2 SQIVND (reference sequence). The CDR3 totals 14 residues. V dropped 3 bases and J dropped 2 bases, with 8 bases sitting between them. DNA for the CDR3: TGTGCCAGTAGTATTTGGCGTACTGGAAACACCATATATTTT. Translating gives CASSIWRTGNTIYF.

The chain carries TRBV11-3 and TRBJ2-7; no definite D call. From germline, CDR1 is SGHNT and CDR2 YENEEA. The CDR3 is 15 residues long. The V and J ends lost 3 bases and 3 bases respectively, with 15 bases between them. For the CDR3, the DNA is TGTGCCAGCAGCTTGGCTCCGACGGGTAACTACGAGCAGTACGTC. Its translation is CASSLAPTGNYEQYV.

The CDR3 coding sequence is TGCGCCAGCAGAGAGCAAGGGGGTATCACCGGGGAGCTGTTTTTT. Translation: CASREQGGITGELFF. The V gene is TRBV10-2, the J gene TRBJ2-2; TRBD1 might be the D (6 bases). V dropped 6 bases and J dropped 4 bases, with 15 bases sitting between them. Germline-derived CDR1 and CDR2 are WSHSY and SAAADI. The CDR3 is 15 residues long.